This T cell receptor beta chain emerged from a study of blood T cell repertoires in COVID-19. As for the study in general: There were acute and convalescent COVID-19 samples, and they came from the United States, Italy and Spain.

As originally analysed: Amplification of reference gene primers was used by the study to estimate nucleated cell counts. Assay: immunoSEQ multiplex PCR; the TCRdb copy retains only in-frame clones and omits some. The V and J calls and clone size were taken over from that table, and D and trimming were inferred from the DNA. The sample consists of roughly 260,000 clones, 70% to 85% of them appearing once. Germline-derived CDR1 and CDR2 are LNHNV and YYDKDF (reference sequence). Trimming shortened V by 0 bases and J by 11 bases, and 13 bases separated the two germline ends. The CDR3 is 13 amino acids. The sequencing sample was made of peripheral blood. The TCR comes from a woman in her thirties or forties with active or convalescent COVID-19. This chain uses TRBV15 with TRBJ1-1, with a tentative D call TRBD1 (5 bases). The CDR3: CATSRDRRGRAFF. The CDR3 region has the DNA TGTGCCACCAGCAGAGATCGGAGGGGTAGGGCTTTCTTT. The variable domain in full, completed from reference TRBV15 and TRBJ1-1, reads DAMVIQNPRYQVTQFGKPVTLSCSQTLNHNVMYWYQQKSSQAPKLLFHYYDKDFNNEADTPDNFQSRRPNTSFCFLDIRSPGLGDTAMYLCATSRDRRGRAFFGQGTRLTVV.